Reported below is one T cell receptor (beta chain). Its cognate antigen is unknown. Survey-level resolution applied to immunoSEQ assay v3.0. Some clones are missing from TCRdb's copy, which holds only in-frame ones; the method was immunoSEQ multiplex PCR. The table has approximately 22,000 clones, 80% to 90% seen once; the top ten hold 2% to 2.5%. The record originates from a study of long-term antiretroviral therapy in people with HIV. General study results and limits: ART preceded a rise in diversity that nonetheless stayed lower than in transplant donor controls.

Sampling of each donor yielded at least one pre-ART PBMC sample and at least two post-ART PBMC samples. Here the sequenced sample was unsorted PBMCs, taken 3 years after starting antiretroviral therapy. The sequence came from a man in his fifties with HIV.

The CDR3 DNA reads TGTGCCAGCTCACCAAAGGGGCCCCCCAAAGAGCATGGCACTGAAGCTTTCTTT. It yields the protein CASSPKGPPKEHGTEAFF. V is TRBV18 and J is TRBJ1-1; D is perhaps TRBD1 (5 bases). V dropped 2 bases and J dropped 4 bases, with 23 bases sitting between them. The CDR3 is 18 residues long. CDR1 and CDR2 from the germline V gene are KGHSH and LQKENI. Looking up the rest from reference TRBV18 and TRBJ1-1 gives the full variable domain: NAGVMQNPRHLVRRRGQEARLRCSPMKGHSHVYWYRQLPEEGLKFMVYLQKENIIDESGMPKERFSAEFPKEGPSILRIQQVVRGDSAAYFCASSPKGPPKEHGTEAFFGQGTRLTVV.